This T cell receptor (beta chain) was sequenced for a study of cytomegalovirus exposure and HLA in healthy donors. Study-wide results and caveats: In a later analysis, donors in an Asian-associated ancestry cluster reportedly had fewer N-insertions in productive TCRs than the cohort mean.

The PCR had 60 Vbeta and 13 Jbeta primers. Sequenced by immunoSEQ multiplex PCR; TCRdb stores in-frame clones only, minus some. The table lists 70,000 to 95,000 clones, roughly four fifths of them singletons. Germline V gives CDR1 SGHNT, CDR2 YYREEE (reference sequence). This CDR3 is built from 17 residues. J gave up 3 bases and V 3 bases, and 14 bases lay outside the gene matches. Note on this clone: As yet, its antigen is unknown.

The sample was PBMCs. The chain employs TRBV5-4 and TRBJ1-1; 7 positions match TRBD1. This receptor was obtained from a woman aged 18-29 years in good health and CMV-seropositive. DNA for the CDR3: TGTGCCAGCAGCTACAGAAAATTACAGGGGCGGGACACTGAAGCTTTCTTT. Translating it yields CASSYRKLQGRDTEAFF.